A single sample is the source of the 28 T cell receptor beta chains below, sequenced in a study of identical twins. TCRdb recomputed calls from the 5' RACE reads with MiXCR, one row per CDR3 protein. The repertoire includes about 200,000 distinct CDR3 sequences, 5.5% to 7.5% of them detected once, and approximately 14% sits in the top ten. These sequences were also reported in another study, on T cells expressing NK-cell markers.

Sequenced: CD8+ T cells sorted from blood. All receptors come from a woman in her late teens or twenties in good health.

This clonotype was observed many times. The chain carries TRBV3-1 and TRBJ2-7; either TRBD1 or TRBD2 may supply D (5 bases each). Germline V CDR1 and CDR2: LGHDT, YNNKEL (reference sequence). The CDR3 runs to 15 residues. Trimming removed 0 bases from V and 5 bases from J, with 14 bases in between. CDR3 nucleotide sequence: TGTGCCAGCAGCCAAGAGATCGGGACCGGTAACGAGCAGTACTTC. Translating it yields CASSQEIGTGNEQYF.

The sample holds a few counts of this clonotype. V and J are TRBV7-8 and TRBJ2-7; the D gene could be TRBD1 or TRBD2 (5 bases each). With 3 bases removed from V and 2 bases from J, the gap between germline ends came to 11 bases. The germline V gene has CDR1 SGHVS and CDR2 FQNEAQ. The CDR3 runs 14 residues. CDR3 amino acids: CASSFRDRTYEQYF. The CDR3 nucleotides are TGTGCCAGCAGCTTCCGGGACCGAACCTACGAGCAGTACTTC.

V gene TRBV29-1 combines with J gene TRBJ2-1; the D is unclear. The CDR3 length is 10 residues. The V gene's germline CDR1 is SQVTM and CDR2 ANQGSEA. V was clipped by 4 bases and J by 7 bases, with 5 bases between them. CDR3 residues: CSVVGNEQFF. CDR3 sequence (DNA): TGCAGCGTTGTAGGGAATGAGCAGTTCTTC.

The rearrangement uses TRBV9 and TRBJ2-7; 7 nucleotides agree with TRBD1. The CDR3 sequence is 13 residues long. Germline loops: CDR1 SGDLS, CDR2 YYNGEE. V lost 0 bases, J lost 6 bases, and 3 bases stayed unmatched. The DNA of the CDR3 is TGTGCCAGCAGCGTAGGAGGGGGCGGCGAGCAGTACTTC. It specifies CASSVGGGGEQYF.

This chain links TRBV7-2 with TRBJ2-1, with 7 bases matching TRBD2. The germline CDR1 and CDR2 sequences are SGHTA and FQGNSA. The CDR3 is 15 amino acids. V dropped 2 bases and J dropped 7; count of bases not matched to a gene: 8. CDR3 bases: TGTGCCAGCAGCTTAAGTAGGACTAGTTCGAATGAGCAGTTCTTC. This codes for CASSLSRTSSNEQFF.

At least ten counts were recorded for this clonotype. This chain connects TRBV7-8 to TRBJ2-1, with D maybe TRBD2 (6 bases). Trimming stripped 2 bases from V and 6 bases from J, with 14 bases between. The CDR3 has 15 amino acids. The germline gives CDR1 SGHVS, CDR2 FQNEAQ. The chain's CDR3 is CASSLWVAGGNEQFF. CDR3 sequence (DNA): TGTGCCAGCAGCTTATGGGTGGCCGGGGGCAATGAGCAGTTCTTC.

This chain joins TRBV6-1 and TRBJ1-1; the D gene is possibly TRBD1 (6 bases). CDR1 is MNHNS and CDR2 is SASEGT in the germline V gene. The length of the CDR3 is 14 residues. V shed 4 bases and J shed 4 bases, with 13 bases lying between them. CDR3 in DNA: TGTGCCAGCAGTGGTTACAGGGAGCGCACTGAAGCTTTCTTT. It specifies CASSGYRERTEAFF.

The chain couples TRBV27 to TRBJ2-7; the D call may be TRBD1 or TRBD2 (6 bases each). V lost 5 bases and J 1 base, leaving 15 bases between the germline ends. Germline V gene data show CDR1 as MNHEY and CDR2 as SMNVEV (reference sequence). CDR3 length: 15 amino acids. DNA of the CDR3: TGTGCCAGCAGTCCAGGCCGGGGGCAATCCTACGAGCAGTACTTC. Protein product: CASSPGRGQSYEQYF.

For this clonotype: One end of the junction fails to match germline, which may point to a read error. The V gene is TRBV11-2, the J gene TRBJ2-2; tentatively, D is TRBD2 (5 bases). The germline CDR1 and CDR2 sequences are SGHAT and FQNNGV. The CDR3 has 14 amino acids. CDR3 region: CASSSFTGTGELVF. DNA of the CDR3: TGTGCCAGCAGTTCCTTCACGGGAACCGGGGAGCTGGTTTTT.

This clonotype has a count of ten or more. The V gene is TRBV10-3, the J gene TRBJ2-7; D may be TRBD1 or TRBD2 (5 bases each). V was shortened by 2 bases and J by 3 bases, with 17 bases between the two germline ends. Germline CDR1 is ENHRY and CDR2 is SYGVKD. The CDR3 loop spans 16 amino acids. In DNA form, the CDR3 reads TGTGCCATCAGTGAGCTAGTGTCGGGGCCTTACTACGAGCAGTACTTC. Its protein is CAISELVSGPYYEQYF.

The table lists this clonotype with a count of one. The V and J genes are TRBV11-2 and TRBJ2-7; D uncertain. Germline CDR1 is SGHAT and CDR2 is FQNNGV. This CDR3 region has 14 residues. Trimming stripped 2 bases from V and 2 bases from J, with 10 bases between. The CDR3 DNA is TGTGCCAGCAGCTTATTTGGGAAGACCTACGAGCAGTACTTC. It translates to CASSLFGKTYEQYF. Filled out from reference TRBV11-2 and TRBJ2-7, the complete variable domain reads EAGVAQSPRYKIIEKRQSVAFWCNPISGHATLYWYQQILGQGPKLLIQFQNNGVVDDSQLPKDRFSAERLKGVDSTLKIQPAKLEDSAVYLCASSLFGKTYEQYFGPGTRLTVT.

V and J are TRBV30 and TRBJ2-1; 10 bases line up with TRBD2. The ends lost 5 bases at V and 6 bases at J; junction bases unmatched: 7. CDR1 is GTSNPN, CDR2 SVGIG, per germline (reference sequence). The CDR3 extends over 14 amino acids. CDR3 coding DNA: TGTGCCTGGGCCGCTAGCGGGAGCCTCAATGAGCAGTTCTTC. Protein sequence: CAWAASGSLNEQFF.

The V and J genes are TRBV27 and TRBJ2-3; no definite D call. V gave up 0 bases and J gave up 5 bases, with 9 bases separating them. Germline V gene lookup returns CDR1 MNHEY and CDR2 SMNVEV (reference sequence). This CDR3 has 14 amino acids. CDR3 sequence (DNA): TGTGCCAGCAGTTTATCCACAGTGGGAGATACGCAGTATTTT. Encoded protein: CASSLSTVGDTQYF.

This clonotype has a handful of counts. The rearrangement uses TRBV29-1 and TRBJ2-7; 9 bases are shared with TRBD1. The V segment lost 0 bases and the J segment 5 bases; nucleotides outside the gene matches: 11. The CDR3 consists of 16 residues. Per the germline V gene, CDR1 is SQVTM and CDR2 is ANQGSEA. CDR3 loop: CSVEEAKTGGGHEQYF. CDR3 in DNA: TGCAGCGTTGAAGAAGCGAAGACAGGGGGGGGCCACGAGCAGTACTTC.

This clonotype was recorded at least ten times. This chain links TRBV12-3 or TRBV12-4 with TRBJ1-1; no definite D call. The CDR3 is 12 amino acids. Trimming took off 2 bases at V and 3 bases at J, with 4 bases between the two ends. The CDR3 nucleotides are TGTGCCAGCAGTTTATCGTACACTGAAGCTTTCTTT. Translation gives CASSLSYTEAFF.

The chain has TRBV9 and TRBJ1-1; perhaps TRBD1 as D (6 bases). The CDR3 covers 15 residues. Looked up from germline, CDR1 is SGDLS and CDR2 is YYNGEE. V was clipped by 2 bases and J by 2 bases, with 13 bases between them. The CDR3 bases are TGTGCCAGCAGCGTTTCGACAGGTCTCAACACTGAAGCTTTCTTT. Residues: CASSVSTGLNTEAFF.

This clonotype occurred a few times. This chain joins TRBV7-8 and TRBJ2-1, with 7 bases matching TRBD1. CDR1 is SGHVS, CDR2 FQNEAQ, per germline. V lost 4 bases, J lost 9 bases, and 9 bases stayed unmatched. CDR3 length: 14 residues. The CDR3 coding sequence is TGTGCCAGCAGCTCCCTAGGGGGCCTGGGTGAGCAGTTCTTC. Its translation is CASSSLGGLGEQFF.

This clonotype has only a few counts. The chain uses TRBV12-3 or TRBV12-4 and TRBJ2-7; possibly TRBD2 for D (6 bases). CDR3 length equals 15 residues. The V end was cut by 1 base, the J end by 7 bases, with 17 bases between. Here the CDR3 reads CASSLGGGARTEQYF. In DNA, the CDR3 is TGTGCCAGCAGTTTAGGCGGCGGGGCAAGAACGGAGCAGTACTTC.

This clonotype has a count of ten or more. V and J are TRBV5-4 and TRBJ2-3; D gene uncertain. V lost 3 bases to trimming and J lost 7 bases, with 6 bases between them. The CDR3 sequence is 11 residues long. In germline, CDR1 is SGHNT, CDR2 YYREEE (reference sequence). CDR3 residues: CASSSANTQYF. The CDR3, as DNA: TGTGCCAGCAGCTCCGCGAATACGCAGTATTTT.

This clonotype has at least ten counts. The chain employs TRBV4-3 and TRBJ2-7; D is ambiguous. This CDR3 has 14 amino acids. V was cut by 0 bases and J by 2 bases, with 8 bases left in between. The V gene's germline CDR1 is LGHNA and CDR2 YSLEER. The CDR3 DNA reads TGCGCCAGCAGCCAAGATCAAGGCCCCTACGAGCAGTACTTC. This gives the protein CASSQDQGPYEQYF.

The chain has TRBV30 and TRBJ2-3, with D uncertain. Germline V gene sequence: CDR1 GTSNPN, CDR2 SVGIG (reference sequence). V was trimmed by 0 bases and J by 6 bases, leaving 7 bases between them. This CDR3 has 12 amino acids. For the CDR3, the DNA is TGTGCCTGGAGTGTAGGTTCGGATACGCAGTATTTT. Amino acids: CAWSVGSDTQYF.

The chain is built from TRBV7-9 and TRBJ1-2; weak D call: TRBD1 (6 bases). V was trimmed by 9 bases and J by 8 bases, leaving 22 bases between them. CDR3 length: 14 amino acids. Germline V gene sequence: CDR1 SEHNR, CDR2 FQNEAQ (reference sequence). The CDR3 DNA sequence: TGTGCCAGGAGCCCGGGGGGGGGCTCAAAAGGCTACACCTTC. Translation: CARSPGGGSKGYTF.

This clonotype was seen a handful of times. The CDR3 DNA is TGTGCCAGCAGCGTAGAAGGGGGACGTGGGGCCAACGTCCTGACTTTC. This gives the protein CASSVEGGRGANVLTF. The rearrangement uses TRBV9 and TRBJ2-6; a possible D gene is TRBD1 (6 bases). With 0 bases removed from V and 3 bases from J, the gap between germline ends came to 10 bases. There are 16 residues in the CDR3. Per the germline V gene, CDR1 is SGDLS and CDR2 is YYNGEE.

V gene TRBV9 combines with J gene TRBJ1-1; 8 bases are shared with TRBD1. The CDR3 loop spans 16 amino acids. The trim removed 3 bases at V and 7 bases at J, leaving 14 bases unmatched. Germline CDR1 is SGDLS and CDR2 is YYNGEE. The CDR3 nucleotides are TGTGCCAGCAGCGCCCATTCCGGGACAGGACTCGGTGAAGCTTTCTTT. Encoded protein: CASSAHSGTGLGEAFF.

This clonotype was picked up many times. V usage is TRBV7-9 and J usage is TRBJ1-2, with 7 bases identical to TRBD1. Trimming cost V 4 bases and J 6 bases; bases outside gene matches: 5. The CDR3 is 13 amino acids. CDR1 is SEHNR and CDR2 is FQNEAQ in the germline V gene (reference sequence). The CDR3 coding sequence is TGTGCCAGCAGCTATTGGACAGGTGATGGCTACACCTTC. Encoded protein: CASSYWTGDGYTF. The variable domain in full, with the rest retrieved from reference TRBV7-9 and TRBJ1-2, is DTGVSQNPRHKITKRGQNVTFRCDPISEHNRLYWYRQTLGQGPEFLTYFQNEAQLEKSRLLSDRFSAERPKGSFSTLEIQRTEQGDSAMYLCASSYWTGDGYTFGSGTRLTVV.

Only a few counts were recorded for this clonotype. V gene TRBV6-1 combines with J gene TRBJ1-1; D remains unclear. V lost 1 base and J lost 0, with 9 bases in between. Germline assignment: CDR1 MNHNS and CDR2 SASEGT. The CDR3 sequence is 15 residues long. CDR3 protein: CASSEGRHLNTEAFF. The CDR3 region has the DNA TGTGCCAGCAGTGAAGGGCGACATCTGAACACTGAAGCTTTCTTT.

The J gene is TRBJ2-7, the V gene TRBV5-1; D unclear. The CDR3 sequence is 12 residues long. Germline V CDR1 and CDR2: SGHRS, YFSETQ. V lost 4 bases to trimming and J lost 6 bases, with 11 bases between them. DNA of the CDR3: TGCGCCAGCAGCCCGGCAGGTCCCGAGCAGTACTTC. It yields the protein CASSPAGPEQYF.

The CDR3 is CASSLQGGDQETQYF. The CDR3, as DNA: TGTGCCAGCAGCTTACAGGGTGGCGACCAAGAGACCCAGTACTTC. The rearrangement joins TRBV7-9 to TRBJ2-5; TRBD1 is a possible D gene (5 bases). From germline, CDR1 is SEHNR and CDR2 FQNEAQ (reference sequence). CDR3 length: 15 residues. Between the trimmed V and J ends, which lost 2 bases and 0 bases, there was a span of 10 bases.